This TCR beta chain was sequenced for a study of blood T cell repertoires in COVID-19. Trimming stripped 1 base from V and 10 bases from J, with 7 bases between. The CDR3 loop spans 12 amino acids. Clones were sequenced by immunoSEQ multiplex PCR, and TCRdb holds only the in-frame ones, with some missing. The sample carries around 420,000 clones, nearly 90% recorded once. The sample consisted of PBMCs or T cells enriched from blood (not recorded which). The chain joins TRBV12-3 or TRBV12-4 to TRBJ1-4; D not resolved. This sequence was found in a woman aged 40-49 years with acute COVID-19. In nucleotides, the CDR3 is TGTGCCAGCAGTTTAGGGCCGCCAAAACTGTTTTTT. It translates to CASSLGPPKLFF.